This is a list of T cell receptor beta chains from one sample in a study of shared clonotypes between healthy human individuals. Clones were sequenced by immunoSEQ multiplex PCR, and TCRdb holds only the in-frame ones, with some missing. The sample lists about 460,000 clones; roughly 80% were seen once. Source material: PBMCs. Every receptor here comes from a woman aged 40 to 50 in good health. Some clones in this sample may be carry-over from other donors' samples. The CDR3 runs from the conserved cysteine through the conserved F or W. Fields, in order: J gene, D gene, clone size, V gene, CDR3 DNA, CDR3 protein. The D gene is left open where the match is weak. Where a row states a size, it is once, few, many or the class of an expanded clone; other rows omit it.

TRBJ1-2,-,-,TRBV14,TGTGCCAGCAGCCAGGCGACAGTGGCCTATGGCTACACCTTC,CASSQATVAYGYTF
TRBJ1-5,-,-,TRBV7-2,TGTGCCAGCAGTTTCTTACCTAATCAGCCCCAGCATTTT,CASSFLPNQPQHF
TRBJ2-7,TRBD1,-,TRBV6-6,TGTGCCAGCAGTTACTCGATCCAGGGGGACTACGAGCAGTACTTC,CASSYSIQGDYEQYF
TRBJ2-7,TRBD1,-,TRBV18,TGTGCCAGCTCACTGGACAGGGCCTACGAGCAGTACTTC,CASSLDRAYEQYF
TRBJ2-3,TRBD2,many,TRBV9,TGTGCCAGCAGCGTAGGCGCGGGAGCGGCAGATACGCAGTATTTT,CASSVGAGAADTQYF
TRBJ1-4,-,-,TRBV27,TGTGCCAGCAGTTCCTACCGGGGGGGAAATGAAAAACTGTTTTTT,CASSSYRGGNEKLFF
TRBJ2-7,-,-,TRBV7-9,TGTGCCAGCAGCCAGGATGACAGCTCGGCCTACGAGCAGTACTTC,CASSQDDSSAYEQYF
TRBJ2-2,TRBD2,-,TRBV5-6,TGTGCCAGCAGCTCCGGACTAGCGGGACCGAACACCGGGGAGCTGTTTTTT,CASSSGLAGPNTGELFF
TRBJ1-1,TRBD1,many,TRBV27,TGTGCCAGCAGTTTAGCCGGGACAGACTGGACTGAAGCTTTCTTT,CASSLAGTDWTEAFF
TRBJ1-2,-,-,TRBV5-4,TGTGCCAGCAGCTTGCGGCAGCCTGCTAACTATGGCTACACCTTC,CASSLRQPANYGYTF
TRBJ2-2,-,-,TRBV4-2,TGTGCCAGCAGCCAAGTGTTTTTGGATTCCGGGGAGCTGTTTTTT,CASSQVFLDSGELFF
TRBJ1-1,TRBD1,-,TRBV27,TGTGCCAGCAGTCTTAACAGGGGGACTGAAGCTTTCTTT,CASSLNRGTEAFF
TRBJ2-5,-,-,TRBV4-3,TGCGCCAGCAGCCAAGACCCCCAGGGTGTGGAGACCCAGTACTTC,CASSQDPQGVETQYF
TRBJ2-5,-,-,TRBV28,TGTGCCAGCACCCGGTTGCAGGAGGTGGAGGCCCAGTACTTC,CASTRLQEVEAQYF
TRBJ2-3,TRBD2,-,TRBV11-2,TGTGCCAGCAGCTATAGCGGGAGGGAGACAGATACGCAGTATTTT,CASSYSGRETDTQYF
TRBJ1-4,TRBD1,-,TRBV28,TGTGCCAGCAGTTGGTCGACAGGGCAAAAACTGTTTTTT,CASSWSTGQKLFF
TRBJ2-7,-,-,TRBV7-6,TGTGCCAGCAGCTCCACTGACGTGGGTCCCTACGAGCAGTACTTC,CASSSTDVGPYEQYF